This TCR beta chain was observed in a study of response to subunit inactivated influenza vaccine (dated by TCRdb to 2016 to 2019). For the study in its entirety: Deep quantitative T cell receptor repertoire profiling was used in the study to track responses to a trivalent subunit inactivated influenza vaccine. General study outcomes and caveats: It was suggested by the authors that each seasonal influenza vaccination may recruit only a limited number of new T cells.

Including cysteine and phenylalanine, the CDR3 has 14 amino acids. Only the CDR3 part of the read is kept: 42 bases, read in frame from the first base. Trimming removed 2 bases from V and 5 bases from J, leaving 12 bases between the germline ends. Reading the germline V gene gives CDR1 KGHSH and CDR2 LQKENI. The library was prepared using RT-PCR. The instrument given in TCRdb is Illumina HiSeq 2500. TCRdb reworked the public reads: Q25 trimming with fastp, MiXCR clone assembly, productive beta chains retained. Each CDR3 protein appears once, grouped with its most common genes and DNA. This sample has a few hundred thousand distinct CDR3 sequences in its table, and about 20% of those were observed once. The leading ten clones occupy 10% to 13% of the sample. This clonotype was seen many times. Its antigen has not been determined. No base qualities exist here, and no much larger clone lies one base off it.

The clonotype was recovered from a man aged 45 to 70 who received an inactivated influenza vaccine. Donor details come from another sample of the same person, matched by shared clones. The source material was PBMCs from blood, sampled less than 22 months after vaccination. The rearranged segments are TRBV18 and TRBJ1-1; TRBD1 is possibly the D segment (6 matching bases). This receptor carries the CDR3 CASSPGTGLTEAFF. At the DNA level, the sequence is TGTGCCAGCTCACCAGGAACAGGGTTAACTGAAGCTTTCTTT.